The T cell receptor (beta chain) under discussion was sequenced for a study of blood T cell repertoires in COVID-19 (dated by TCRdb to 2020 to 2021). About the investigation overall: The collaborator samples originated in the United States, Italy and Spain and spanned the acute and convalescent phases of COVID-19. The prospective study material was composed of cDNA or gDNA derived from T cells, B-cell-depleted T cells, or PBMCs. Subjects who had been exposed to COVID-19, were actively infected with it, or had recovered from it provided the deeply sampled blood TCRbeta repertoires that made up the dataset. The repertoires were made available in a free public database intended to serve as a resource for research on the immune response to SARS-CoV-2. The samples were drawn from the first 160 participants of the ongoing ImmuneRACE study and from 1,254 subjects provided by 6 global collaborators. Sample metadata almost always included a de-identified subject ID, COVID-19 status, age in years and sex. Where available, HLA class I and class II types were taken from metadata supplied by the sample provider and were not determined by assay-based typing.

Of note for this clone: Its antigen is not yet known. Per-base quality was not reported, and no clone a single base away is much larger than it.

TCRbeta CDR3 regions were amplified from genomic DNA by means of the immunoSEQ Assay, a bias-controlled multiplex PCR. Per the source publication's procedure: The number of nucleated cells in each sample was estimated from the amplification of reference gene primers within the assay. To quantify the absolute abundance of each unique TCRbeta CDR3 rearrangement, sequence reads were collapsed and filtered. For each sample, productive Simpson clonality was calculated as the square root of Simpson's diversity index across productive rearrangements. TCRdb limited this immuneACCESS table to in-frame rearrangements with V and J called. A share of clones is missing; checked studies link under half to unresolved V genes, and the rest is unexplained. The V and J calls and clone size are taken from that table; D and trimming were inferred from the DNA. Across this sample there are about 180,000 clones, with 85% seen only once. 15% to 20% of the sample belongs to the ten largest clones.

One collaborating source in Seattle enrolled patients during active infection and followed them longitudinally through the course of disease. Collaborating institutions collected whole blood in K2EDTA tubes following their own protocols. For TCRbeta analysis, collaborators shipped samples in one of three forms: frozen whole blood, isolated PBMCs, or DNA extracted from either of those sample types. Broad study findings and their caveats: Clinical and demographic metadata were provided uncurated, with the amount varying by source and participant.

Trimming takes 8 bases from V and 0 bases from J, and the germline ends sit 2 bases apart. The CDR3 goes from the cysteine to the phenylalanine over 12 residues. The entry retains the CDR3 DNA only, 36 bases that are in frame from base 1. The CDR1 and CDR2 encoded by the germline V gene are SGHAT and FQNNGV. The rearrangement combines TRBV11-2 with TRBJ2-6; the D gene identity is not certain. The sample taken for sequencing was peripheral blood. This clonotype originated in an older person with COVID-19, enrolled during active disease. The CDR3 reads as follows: CASRSGANVLTF. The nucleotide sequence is TGTGCCAGCCGCTCTGGGGCCAACGTCCTGACTTTC.